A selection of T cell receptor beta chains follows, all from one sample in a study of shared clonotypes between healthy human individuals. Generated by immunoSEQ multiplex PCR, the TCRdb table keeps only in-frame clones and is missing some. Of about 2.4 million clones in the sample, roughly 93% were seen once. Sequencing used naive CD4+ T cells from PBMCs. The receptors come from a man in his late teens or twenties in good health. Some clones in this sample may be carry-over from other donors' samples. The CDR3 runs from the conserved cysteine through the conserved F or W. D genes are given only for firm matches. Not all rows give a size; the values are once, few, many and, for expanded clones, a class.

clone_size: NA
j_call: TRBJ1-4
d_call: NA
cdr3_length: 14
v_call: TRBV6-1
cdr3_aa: CASSVGTAREKLFF
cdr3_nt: TGTGCCAGCAGTGTTGGGACGGCCCGTGAAAAACTGTTTTTT

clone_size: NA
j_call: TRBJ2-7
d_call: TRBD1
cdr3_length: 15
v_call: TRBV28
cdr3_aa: CASSFLLGTGGEQYF
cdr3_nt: TGTGCCAGCAGTTTTTTGCTCGGGACAGGGGGCGAGCAGTACTTC

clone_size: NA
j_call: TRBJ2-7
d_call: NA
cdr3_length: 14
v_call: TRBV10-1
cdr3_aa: CASSPQVAAYEQYF
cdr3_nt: TGCGCCAGCTCGCCCCAGGTAGCGGCCTACGAGCAGTACTTC

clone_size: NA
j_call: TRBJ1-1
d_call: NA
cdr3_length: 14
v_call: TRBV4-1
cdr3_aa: CASSQGSALPEAFF
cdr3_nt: TGCGCCAGCAGCCAAGGGTCGGCTCTCCCAGAAGCTTTCTTT

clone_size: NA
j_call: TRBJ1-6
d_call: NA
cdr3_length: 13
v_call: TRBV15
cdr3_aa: CATSRPGDSPLHF
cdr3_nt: TGTGCCACCAGCAGACCTGGGGATTCACCCCTCCACTTT

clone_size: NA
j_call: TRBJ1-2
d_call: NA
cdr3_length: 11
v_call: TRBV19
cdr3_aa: CALFGGPGYTF
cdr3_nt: TGTGCACTGTTTGGCGGTCCTGGCTACACCTTC

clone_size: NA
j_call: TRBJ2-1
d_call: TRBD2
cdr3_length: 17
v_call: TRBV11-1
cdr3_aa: CASSPGLAGRSINEQFF
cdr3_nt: TGTGCCAGCAGCCCCGGACTAGCGGGGAGGAGTATTAATGAGCAGTTCTTC

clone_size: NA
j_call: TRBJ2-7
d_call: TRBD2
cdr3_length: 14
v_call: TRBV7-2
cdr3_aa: CASSLSGRTYEQYF
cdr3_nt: TGTGCCAGCAGCTTAAGCGGGAGGACCTACGAGCAGTACTTC

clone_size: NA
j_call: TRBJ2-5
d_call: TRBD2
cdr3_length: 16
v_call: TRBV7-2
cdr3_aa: CASSLGIIAGEETQYF
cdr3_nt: TGTGCCAGCAGCTTAGGGATAATAGCGGGAGAAGAGACCCAGTACTTC

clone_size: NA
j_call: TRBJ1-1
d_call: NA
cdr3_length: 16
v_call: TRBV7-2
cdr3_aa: CASSLGRATEGTEAFF
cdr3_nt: TGTGCCAGCAGCTTAGGGAGGGCCACGGAGGGCACTGAAGCTTTCTTT

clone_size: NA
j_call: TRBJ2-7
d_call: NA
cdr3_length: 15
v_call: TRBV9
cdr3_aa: CASSVGVRSGQEQYF
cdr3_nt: TGTGCCAGCAGCGTAGGTGTCAGGAGTGGGCAAGAGCAGTACTTC

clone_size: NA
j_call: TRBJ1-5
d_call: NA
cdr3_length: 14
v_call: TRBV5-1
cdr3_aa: CASSPGPENQPQHF
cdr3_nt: TGCGCCAGCAGCCCGGGACCGGAAAATCAGCCCCAGCATTTT

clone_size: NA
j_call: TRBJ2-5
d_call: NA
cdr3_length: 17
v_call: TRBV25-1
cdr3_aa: CASSEPPGTPYQETQYF
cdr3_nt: TGTGCCAGCAGTGAGCCTCCCGGGACTCCCTACCAAGAGACCCAGTACTTC

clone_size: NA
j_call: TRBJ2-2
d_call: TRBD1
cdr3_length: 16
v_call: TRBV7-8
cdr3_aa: CASSFYRGSDTGELFF
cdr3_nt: TGTGCCAGCAGCTTTTACAGGGGATCGGACACCGGGGAGCTGTTTTTT

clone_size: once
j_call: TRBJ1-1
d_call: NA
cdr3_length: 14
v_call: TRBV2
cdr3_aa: CASSEEAGLTEAFF
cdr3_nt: TGTGCCAGCAGTGAAGAGGCAGGCCTCACTGAAGCTTTCTTT

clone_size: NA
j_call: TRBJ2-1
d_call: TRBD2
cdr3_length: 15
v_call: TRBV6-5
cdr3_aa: CASSPRLANYNEQFF
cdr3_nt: TGTGCCAGCAGTCCACGACTAGCGAATTACAATGAGCAGTTCTTC

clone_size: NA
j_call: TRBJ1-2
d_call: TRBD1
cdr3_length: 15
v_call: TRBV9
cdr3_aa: CASSPRTGMDYGYTF
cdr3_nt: TGTGCCAGCAGCCCCCGGACAGGGATGGACTATGGCTACACCTTC

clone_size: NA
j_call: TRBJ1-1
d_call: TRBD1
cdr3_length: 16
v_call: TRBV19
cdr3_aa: CASRRQGRGMNTEAFF
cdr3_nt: TGTGCCAGTAGACGACAGGGGAGGGGGATGAACACTGAAGCTTTCTTT

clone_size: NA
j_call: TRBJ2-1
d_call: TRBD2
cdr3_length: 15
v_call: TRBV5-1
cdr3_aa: CASSLGSGSLNEQFF
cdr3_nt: TGCGCCAGCAGCTTGGGTAGCGGGAGTCTCAATGAGCAGTTCTTC

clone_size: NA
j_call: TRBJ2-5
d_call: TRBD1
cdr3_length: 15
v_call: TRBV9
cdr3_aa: CASSAMSGGWETQYF
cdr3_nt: TGTGCCAGCAGCGCGATGTCAGGGGGCTGGGAGACCCAGTACTTC

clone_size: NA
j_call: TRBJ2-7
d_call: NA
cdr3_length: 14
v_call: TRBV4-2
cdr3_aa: CASSQSGLSYEQYF
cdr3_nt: TGTGCCAGCAGCCAATCGGGGCTCTCCTACGAGCAGTACTTC

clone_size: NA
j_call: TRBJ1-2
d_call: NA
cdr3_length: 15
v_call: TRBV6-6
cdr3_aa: CASSLRGGEFYGYTF
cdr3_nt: TGTGCCAGCAGTTTAAGGGGCGGGGAGTTCTATGGCTACACCTTC

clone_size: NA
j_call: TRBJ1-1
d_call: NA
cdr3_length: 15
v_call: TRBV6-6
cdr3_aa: CASSYAEGGNTEAFF
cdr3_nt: TGTGCCAGCAGTTACGCCGAGGGGGGGAACACTGAAGCTTTCTTT

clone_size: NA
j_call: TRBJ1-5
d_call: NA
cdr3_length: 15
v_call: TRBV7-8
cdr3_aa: CASSLGALGDQPQHF
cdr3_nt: TGTGCCAGCAGCTTAGGAGCGTTGGGGGATCAGCCCCAGCATTTT

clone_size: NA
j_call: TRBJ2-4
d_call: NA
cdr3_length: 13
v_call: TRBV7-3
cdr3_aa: CASSLSRGNIQYF
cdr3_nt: TGTGCCAGCAGCTTATCTAGAGGGAACATTCAGTACTTC

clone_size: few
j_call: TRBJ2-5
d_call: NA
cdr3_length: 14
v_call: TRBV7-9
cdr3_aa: CASSLHRDQETQYF
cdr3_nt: TGTGCCAGCAGCTTGCACAGGGACCAAGAGACCCAGTACTTC

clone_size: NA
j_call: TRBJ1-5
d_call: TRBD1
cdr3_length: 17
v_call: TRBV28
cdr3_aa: CASSSGTGGVGNQPQHF
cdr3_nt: TGTGCCAGCAGTTCCGGGACAGGGGGCGTAGGCAATCAGCCCCAGCATTTT

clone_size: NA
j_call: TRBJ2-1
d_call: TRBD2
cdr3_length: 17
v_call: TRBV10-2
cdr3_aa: CASSGLAGGRSYNEQFF
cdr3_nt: TGCGCCAGCAGTGGACTAGCGGGAGGGCGGTCGTACAATGAGCAGTTCTTC

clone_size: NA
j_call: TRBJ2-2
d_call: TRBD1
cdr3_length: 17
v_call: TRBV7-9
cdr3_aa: CASSLNLGQGHTGELFF
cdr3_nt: TGTGCCAGCAGCTTAAATCTGGGACAGGGTCACACCGGGGAGCTGTTTTTT

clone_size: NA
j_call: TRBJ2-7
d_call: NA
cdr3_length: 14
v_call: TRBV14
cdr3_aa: CASSPRPGYYEQYF
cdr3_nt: TGTGCCAGCAGCCCGCGCCCGGGATACTACGAGCAGTACTTC

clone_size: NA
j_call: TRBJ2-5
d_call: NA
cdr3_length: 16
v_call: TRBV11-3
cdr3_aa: CASSLGVGGLQETQYF
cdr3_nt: TGTGCCAGCAGCTTAGGGGTCGGGGGCCTCCAAGAGACCCAGTACTTC

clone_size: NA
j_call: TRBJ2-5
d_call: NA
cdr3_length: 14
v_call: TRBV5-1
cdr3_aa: CASSTSRARETQYF
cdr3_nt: TGCGCCAGCAGCACCTCCAGGGCCCGAGAGACCCAGTACTTC

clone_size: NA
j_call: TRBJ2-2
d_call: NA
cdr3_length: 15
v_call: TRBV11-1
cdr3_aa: CASSFGAANTGELFF
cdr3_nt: TGTGCCAGCAGCTTCGGAGCGGCGAACACCGGGGAGCTGTTTTTT

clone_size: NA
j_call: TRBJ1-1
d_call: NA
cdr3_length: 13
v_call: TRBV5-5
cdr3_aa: CASSATGSPEAFF
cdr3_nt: TGTGCCAGCAGCGCCACAGGTAGCCCTGAAGCTTTCTTT

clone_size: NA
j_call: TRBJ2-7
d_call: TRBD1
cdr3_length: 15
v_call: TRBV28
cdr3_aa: CASSLGGQTVHEQYF
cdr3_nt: TGTGCCAGCAGTTTAGGGGGACAGACGGTCCACGAGCAGTACTTC

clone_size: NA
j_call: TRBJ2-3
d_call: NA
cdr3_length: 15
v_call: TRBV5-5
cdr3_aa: CASSPLTGRTDTQYF
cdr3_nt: TGTGCCAGCAGCCCCTTAACAGGGCGCACAGATACGCAGTATTTT

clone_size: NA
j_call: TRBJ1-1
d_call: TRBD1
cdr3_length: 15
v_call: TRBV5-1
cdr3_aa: CASSRTGGRDTEAFF
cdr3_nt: TGCGCCAGCAGCAGAACAGGGGGCAGGGACACTGAAGCTTTCTTT

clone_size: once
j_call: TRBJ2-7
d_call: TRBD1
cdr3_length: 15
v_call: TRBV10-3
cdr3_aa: CAISEGTGGNYEQYF
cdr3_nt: TGTGCCATCAGTGAGGGGACAGGGGGCAACTACGAGCAGTACTTC

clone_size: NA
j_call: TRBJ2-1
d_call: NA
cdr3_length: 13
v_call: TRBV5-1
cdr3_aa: CASSLSRRGEQFF
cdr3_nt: TGCGCCAGCAGCCTTAGTCGTCGGGGTGAGCAGTTCTTC

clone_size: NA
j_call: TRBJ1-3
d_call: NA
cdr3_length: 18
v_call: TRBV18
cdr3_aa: CASSPRQQTTSSGNTIYF
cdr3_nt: TGTGCCAGCTCACCACGGCAACAAACGACAAGCTCTGGAAACACCATATATTTT

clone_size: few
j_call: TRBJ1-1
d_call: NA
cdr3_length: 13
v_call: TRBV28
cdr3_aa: CAIGGLGNTEAFF
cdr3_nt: TGTGCCATCGGGGGGTTAGGGAACACTGAAGCTTTCTTT

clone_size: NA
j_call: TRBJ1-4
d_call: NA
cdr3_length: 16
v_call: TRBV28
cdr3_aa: CASSLLRSGEEEKLFF
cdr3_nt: TGTGCCAGCAGTTTATTAAGATCAGGGGAGGAGGAAAAACTGTTTTTT

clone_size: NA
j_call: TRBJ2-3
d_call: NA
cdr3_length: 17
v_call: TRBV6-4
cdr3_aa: CASSDSRHHEGTDTQYF
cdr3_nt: TGTGCCAGCAGTGACTCGCGTCACCATGAGGGCACAGATACGCAGTATTTT

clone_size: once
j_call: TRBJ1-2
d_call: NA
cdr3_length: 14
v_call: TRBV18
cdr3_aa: CASSPNPGVHGYTF
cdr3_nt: TGTGCCAGCTCACCAAATCCAGGGGTACATGGCTACACCTTC

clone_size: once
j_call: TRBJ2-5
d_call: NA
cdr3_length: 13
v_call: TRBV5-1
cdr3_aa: CASTLLGGETQYF
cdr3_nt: TGCGCCAGCACCTTGCTTGGTGGCGAGACCCAGTACTTC

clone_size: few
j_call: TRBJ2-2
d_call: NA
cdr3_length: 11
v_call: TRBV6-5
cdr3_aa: CASSFAGELFF
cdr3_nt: TGTGCCAGCAGTTTCGCTGGGGAGCTGTTTTTT

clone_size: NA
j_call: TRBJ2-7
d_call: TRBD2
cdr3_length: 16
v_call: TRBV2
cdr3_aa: CASSEATVAGGYEQYF
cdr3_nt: TGTGCCAGCAGTGAAGCGACAGTAGCGGGAGGGTACGAGCAGTACTTC

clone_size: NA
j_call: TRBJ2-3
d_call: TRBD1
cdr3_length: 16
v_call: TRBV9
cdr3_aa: CASSAQGGTSTDTQYF
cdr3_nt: TGTGCCAGCAGCGCACAGGGGGGTACTAGCACAGATACGCAGTATTTT

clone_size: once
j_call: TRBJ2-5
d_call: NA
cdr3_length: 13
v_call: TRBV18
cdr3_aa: CASSPADPETQYF
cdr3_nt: TGTGCCAGCTCGCCTGCCGACCCGGAGACCCAGTACTTC

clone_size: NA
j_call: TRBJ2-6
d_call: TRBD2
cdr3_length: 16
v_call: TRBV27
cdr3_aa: CASRAGGHSGANVLTF
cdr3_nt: TGTGCCAGCAGAGCGGGAGGCCACTCTGGGGCCAACGTCCTGACTTTC

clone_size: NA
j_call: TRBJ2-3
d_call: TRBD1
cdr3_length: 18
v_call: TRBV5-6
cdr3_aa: CASSLAGTGVGYTDTQYF
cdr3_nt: TGTGCCAGCAGCTTGGCCGGGACAGGGGTGGGGTACACAGATACGCAGTATTTT

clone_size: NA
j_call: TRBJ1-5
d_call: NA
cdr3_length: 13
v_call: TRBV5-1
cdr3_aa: CASSTGGNQPQHF
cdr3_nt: TGCGCCAGCTCAACCGGAGGCAATCAGCCCCAGCATTTT